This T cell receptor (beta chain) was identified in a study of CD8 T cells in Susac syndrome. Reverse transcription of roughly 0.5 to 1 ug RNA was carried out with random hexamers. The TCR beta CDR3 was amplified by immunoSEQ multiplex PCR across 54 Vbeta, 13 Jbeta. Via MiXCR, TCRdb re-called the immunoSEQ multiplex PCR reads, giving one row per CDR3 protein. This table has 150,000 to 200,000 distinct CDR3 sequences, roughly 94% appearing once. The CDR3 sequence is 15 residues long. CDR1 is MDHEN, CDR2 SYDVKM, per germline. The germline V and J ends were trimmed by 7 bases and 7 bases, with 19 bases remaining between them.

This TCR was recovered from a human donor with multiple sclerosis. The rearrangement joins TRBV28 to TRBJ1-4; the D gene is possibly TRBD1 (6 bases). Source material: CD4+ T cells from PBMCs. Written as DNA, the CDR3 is TGTGCCAGCAACACCCCTCAGGGGAACTTTGAAAAACTGTTTTTT. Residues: CASNTPQGNFEKLFF.